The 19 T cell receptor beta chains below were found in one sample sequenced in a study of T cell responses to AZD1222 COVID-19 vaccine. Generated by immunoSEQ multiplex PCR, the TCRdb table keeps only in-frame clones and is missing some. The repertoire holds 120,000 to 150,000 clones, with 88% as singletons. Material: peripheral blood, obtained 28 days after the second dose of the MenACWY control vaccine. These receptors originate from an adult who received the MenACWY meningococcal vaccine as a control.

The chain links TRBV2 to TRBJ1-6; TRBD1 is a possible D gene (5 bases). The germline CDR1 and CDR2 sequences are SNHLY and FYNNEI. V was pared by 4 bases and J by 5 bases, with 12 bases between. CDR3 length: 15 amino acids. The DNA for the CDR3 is TGTGCCAGCAGTGGGCCGGGACGGCATAATTCACCCCTCCACTTT. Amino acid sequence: CASSGPGRHNSPLHF. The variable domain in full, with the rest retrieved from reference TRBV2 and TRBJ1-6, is EPEVTQTPSHQVTQMGQEVILRCVPISNHLYFYWYRQILGQKVEFLVSFYNNEISEKSEIFDDQFSVERPDGSNFTLKIRSTKLEDSAMYFCASSGPGRHNSPLHFGNGTRLTVT.

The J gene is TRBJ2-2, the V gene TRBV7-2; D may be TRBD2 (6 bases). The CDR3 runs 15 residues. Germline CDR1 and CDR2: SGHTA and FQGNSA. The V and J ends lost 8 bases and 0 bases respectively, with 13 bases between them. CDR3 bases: TGTGCCAGCCGGGGCCCGGGGGCGAACACCGGGGAGCTGTTTTTT. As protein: CASRGPGANTGELFF.

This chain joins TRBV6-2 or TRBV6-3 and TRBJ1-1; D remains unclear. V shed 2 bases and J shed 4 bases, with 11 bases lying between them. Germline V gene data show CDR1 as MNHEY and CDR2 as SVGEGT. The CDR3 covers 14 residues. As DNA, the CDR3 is TGTGCCAGCAGTTACCTACTGGGGAGCACTGAAGCTTTCTTT. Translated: CASSYLLGSTEAFF.

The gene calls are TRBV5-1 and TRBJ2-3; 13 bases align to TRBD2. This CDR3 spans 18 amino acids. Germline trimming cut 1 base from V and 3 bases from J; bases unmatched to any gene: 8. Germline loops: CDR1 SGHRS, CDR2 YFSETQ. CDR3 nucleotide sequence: TGCGCCAGCAGCTTGAATGGACTAGCGGGAGAGGAAACAGATACGCAGTATTTT. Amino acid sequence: CASSLNGLAGEETDTQYF.

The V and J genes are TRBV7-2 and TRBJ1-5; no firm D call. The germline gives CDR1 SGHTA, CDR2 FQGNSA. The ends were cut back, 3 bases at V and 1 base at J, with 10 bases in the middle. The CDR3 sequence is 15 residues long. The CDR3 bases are TGTGCCAGCAGCTTCGGTCCCCAGAGCAATCAGCCCCAGCATTTT. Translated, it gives CASSFGPQSNQPQHF. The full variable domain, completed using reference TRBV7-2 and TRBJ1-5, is GAGVSQSPSNKVTEKGKDVELRCDPISGHTALYWYRQSLGQGLEFLIYFQGNSAPDKSGLPSDRFSAERTGGSVSTLTIQRTQQEDSAVYLCASSFGPQSNQPQHFGDGTRLSIL.

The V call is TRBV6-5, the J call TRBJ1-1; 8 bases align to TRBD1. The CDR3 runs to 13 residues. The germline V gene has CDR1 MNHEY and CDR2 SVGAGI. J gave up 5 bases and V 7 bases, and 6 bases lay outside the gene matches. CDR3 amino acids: CASKRTGTTEAFF. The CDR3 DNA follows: TGTGCCAGCAAGAGGACAGGGACTACTGAAGCTTTCTTT.

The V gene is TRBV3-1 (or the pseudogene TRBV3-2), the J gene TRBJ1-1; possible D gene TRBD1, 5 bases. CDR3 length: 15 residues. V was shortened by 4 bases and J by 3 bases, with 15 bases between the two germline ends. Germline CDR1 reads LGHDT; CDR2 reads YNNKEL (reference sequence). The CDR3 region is CASSLVGVSDTEAFF. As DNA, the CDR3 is TGTGCCAGCAGCCTCGTGGGGGTATCCGACACTGAAGCTTTCTTT.

The CDR3 protein is CASSPVVASEQFF. The CDR3 DNA follows: TGCGCCAGCAGCCCCGTGGTAGCCAGTGAGCAGTTCTTC. The V gene is TRBV5-1, the J gene TRBJ2-1; D not certain. The V and J ends lost 4 bases and 9 bases respectively, with 14 bases between them. The CDR3 totals 13 residues. The germline V gene encodes CDR1 SGHRS and CDR2 YFSETQ.

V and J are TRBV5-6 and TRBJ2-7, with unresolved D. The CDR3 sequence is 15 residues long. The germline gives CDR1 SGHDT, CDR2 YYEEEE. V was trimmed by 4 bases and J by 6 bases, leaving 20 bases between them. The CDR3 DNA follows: TGTGCCAGCAGCCTACTTTTAAGCGCCTGGTCCGAGCAGTACTTC. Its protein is CASSLLLSAWSEQYF.

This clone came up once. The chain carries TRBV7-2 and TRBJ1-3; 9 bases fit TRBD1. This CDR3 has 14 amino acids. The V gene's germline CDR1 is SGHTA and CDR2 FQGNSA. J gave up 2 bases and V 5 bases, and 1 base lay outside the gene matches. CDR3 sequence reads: CASSDRGTGNTIYF. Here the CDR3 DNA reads TGTGCCAGCAGCGACAGGGGGACTGGAAACACCATATATTTT.

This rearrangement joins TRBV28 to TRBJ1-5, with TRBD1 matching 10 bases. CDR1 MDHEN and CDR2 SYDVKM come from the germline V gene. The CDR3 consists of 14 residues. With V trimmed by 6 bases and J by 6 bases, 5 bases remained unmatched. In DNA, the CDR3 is TGTGCCAGCAGACCCGGGACAGGGGTTCAGCCCCAGCATTTT. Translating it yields CASRPGTGVQPQHF.

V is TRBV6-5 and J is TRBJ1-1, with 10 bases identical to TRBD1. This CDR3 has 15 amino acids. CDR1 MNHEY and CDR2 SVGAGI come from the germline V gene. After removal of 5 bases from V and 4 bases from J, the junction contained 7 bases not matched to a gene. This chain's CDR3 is CASSRGQGVITEAFF. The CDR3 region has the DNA TGTGCCAGCAGTAGAGGACAGGGGGTTATCACTGAAGCTTTCTTT.

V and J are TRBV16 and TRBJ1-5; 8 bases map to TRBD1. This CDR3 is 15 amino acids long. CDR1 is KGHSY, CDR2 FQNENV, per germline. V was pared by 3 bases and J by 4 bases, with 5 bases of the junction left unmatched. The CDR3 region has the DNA TGTGCCAGCAGCCATCCCGGACAGGGAAATCAGCCCCAGCATTTT. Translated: CASSHPGQGNQPQHF.

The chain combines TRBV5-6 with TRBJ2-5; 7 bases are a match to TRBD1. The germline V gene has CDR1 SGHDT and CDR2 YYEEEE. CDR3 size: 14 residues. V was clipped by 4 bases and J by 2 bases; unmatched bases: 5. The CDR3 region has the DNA TGTGCCAGCAGCCAGGACAGGCTGCAAGAGACCCAGTACTTC. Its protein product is CASSQDRLQETQYF. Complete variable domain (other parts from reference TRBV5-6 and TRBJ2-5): DAGVTQSPTHLIKTRGQQVTLRCSPKSGHDTVSWYQQALGQGPQFIFQYYEEEERQRGNFPDRFSGHQFPNYSSELNVNALLLGDSALYLCASSQDRLQETQYFGPGTRLLVL.

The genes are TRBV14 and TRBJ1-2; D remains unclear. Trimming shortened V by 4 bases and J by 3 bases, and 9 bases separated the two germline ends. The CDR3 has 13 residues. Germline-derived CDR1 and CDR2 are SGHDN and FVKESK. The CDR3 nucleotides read TGTGCCAGCAGCCCCGGACGTGACTATGGCTACACCTTC. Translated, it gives CASSPGRDYGYTF.

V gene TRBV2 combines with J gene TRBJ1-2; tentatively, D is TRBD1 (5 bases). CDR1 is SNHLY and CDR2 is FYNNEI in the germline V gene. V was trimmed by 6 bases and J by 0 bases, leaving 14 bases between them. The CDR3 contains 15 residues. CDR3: CASRVDRGANYGYTF. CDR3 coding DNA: TGTGCCAGCAGGGTCGACAGAGGTGCTAACTATGGCTACACCTTC.

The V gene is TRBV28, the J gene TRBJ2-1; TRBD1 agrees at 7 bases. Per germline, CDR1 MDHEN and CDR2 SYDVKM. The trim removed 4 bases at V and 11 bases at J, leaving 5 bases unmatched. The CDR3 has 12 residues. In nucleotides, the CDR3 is TGTGCCAGCAGTTCGGGACAGCCACAGCAGTTCTTC. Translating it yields CASSSGQPQQFF.

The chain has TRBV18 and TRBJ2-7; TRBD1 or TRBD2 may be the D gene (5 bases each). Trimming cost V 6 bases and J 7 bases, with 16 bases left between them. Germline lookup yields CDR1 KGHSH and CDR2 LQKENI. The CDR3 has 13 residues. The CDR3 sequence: CASSPGREGEQYF. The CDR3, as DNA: TGTGCCAGCTCGCCGGGACGCGAAGGGGAGCAGTACTTC.

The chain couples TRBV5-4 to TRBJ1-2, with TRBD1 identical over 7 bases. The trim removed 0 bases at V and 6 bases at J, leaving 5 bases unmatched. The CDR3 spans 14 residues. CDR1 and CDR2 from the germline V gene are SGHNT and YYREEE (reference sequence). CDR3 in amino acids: CASSLEGAVDGYTF. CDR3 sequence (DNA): TGTGCCAGCAGCTTGGAGGGGGCCGTTGATGGCTACACCTTC.